The 16 T cell receptor beta chains presented below share a single source sample, sequenced in a study of neurological immune-mediated disorders (dated by TCRdb to about 2019). Library generation was performed with 5' RACE. Sequencing instrument: Illumina HiSeq 2500. TCRdb applied fastp at Q25 and MiXCR to the public reads, then kept only in-frame beta chains. Rows merge per CDR3 protein into single entries with the most common DNA and genes. For this sample there are around 69,000 distinct CDR3 sequences; 3.4% appear just once. The ten largest clones represent about 4% of the sample. Input material: PBMCs. The receptor source for this set is a man aged 35 to 55 with multiple sclerosis.

This clonotype was found many times. This chain connects TRBV11-2 to TRBJ2-7; unclear D gene. Between the trimmed V and J ends, which lost 0 bases and 6 bases, there was a span of 3 bases. This CDR3 contains 11 residues. Per germline, CDR1 SGHAT and CDR2 FQNNGV. CDR3 DNA: TGTGCCAGCAGCTTAGACTCCGAGCAGTACTTC. Its protein product is CASSLDSEQYF.

This clonotype has a count of ten or more. Here the CDR3 DNA reads TGTGCCAGCAGGCCAGGGGGCGGCGGCTACACCTTC. Its protein product is CASRPGGGGYTF. The rearrangement uses TRBV12-3 or TRBV12-4 and TRBJ1-2, with 8 bases aligning to TRBD1. Trimming removed 6 bases from V and 8 bases from J; junction bases left unmatched: 5. The CDR3 has 12 residues.

This clonotype has more than one count but fewer than ten. A read error may be the cause here, since a much bigger clone is one base away. Likely a read error: the CDR3 ends without its conserved phenylalanine or tryptophan. The CDR3 here is CASSQHRSLVYGYTI. CDR3 in DNA: TGTGCCAGCAGTCAACACAGGTCCTTGGTCTATGGCTACACCATC. The chain recombines TRBV12-3 or TRBV12-4 with TRBJ1-2; D might be TRBD1 (5 bases). The CDR3 is made up of 15 amino acids. V was clipped by 5 bases and J by 4 bases, with 17 bases between them.

The chain has TRBV6-1 and TRBJ2-2; no clear D gene. Germline CDR1 MNHNS, CDR2 SASEGT. The CDR3 has 14 amino acids. Deletions cut 4 bases from V and 4 bases from J, with 10 bases between. The CDR3 protein is CASSGTRTTGELFF. The CDR3, as DNA: TGTGCCAGCAGTGGAACCAGGACCACCGGGGAGCTGTTTTTT.

This clonotype was seen at least ten times. In DNA form, the CDR3 reads TGCGCCAGCAGCCAAGAGTGGCGGCCTACGGGCCAGCCCCAGCATTTT. Amino acid sequence: CASSQEWRPTGQPQHF. V and J are TRBV4-1 and TRBJ1-5; D gene unclear. The CDR3 runs to 16 residues. Between the trimmed V and J ends, which lost 0 bases and 7 bases, there was a span of 16 bases. Germline CDR1 reads MGHRA; CDR2 reads YSYEKL.

This clonotype showed up many times. The V gene is TRBV7-9, the J gene TRBJ2-1; 9 bases fit TRBD1. With 2 bases clipped from V and 7 bases from J, the junction kept 6 bases outside the gene matches. There are 15 residues in the CDR3. The germline CDR1 and CDR2 sequences are SEHNR and FQNEAQ (reference sequence). CDR3 sequence: CASSLPDRGGNEQFF. The CDR3 coding sequence is TGTGCCAGCAGCTTACCGGACAGGGGTGGAAATGAGCAGTTCTTC.

This clonotype was seen repeatedly, ten times or more. The chain couples TRBV18 to TRBJ2-5, with D perhaps matching TRBD2 (6 bases). The ends were cut back, 1 base at V and 5 bases at J, with 11 bases in the middle. CDR3 length: 14 residues. Germline CDR1 is KGHSH and CDR2 is LQKENI. The CDR3 sequence is CASSPRTSRETQYF. The CDR3 nucleotides are TGTGCCAGCTCACCACGCACTAGCCGTGAGACCCAGTACTTC.

In this sample, this clonotype turned up many times. The rearrangement uses TRBV20-1 and TRBJ2-1, with 10 bases that match TRBD2. The CDR3 contains 15 residues. Germline values: CDR1 DFQATT, CDR2 SNEGSKA (reference sequence). J lost 5 bases, V lost 5 bases, and 9 bases had no gene match. The CDR3 DNA follows: TGCAGTGCTGGGAAAGCGGGGGGGTACCACAATGAGCAGTTCTTC. Protein product: CSAGKAGGYHNEQFF.

This clonotype was observed at least ten times. The rearrangement joins TRBV5-1 to TRBJ1-2; possible D gene TRBD1, 5 bases. The CDR3 length is 13 residues. Trimming shortened V by 4 bases and J by 9 bases, and 16 bases separated the two germline ends. CDR1 and CDR2 (germline): SGHRS, YFSETQ. The CDR3 sequence is CASSLRDGNSYTF. The DNA of the CDR3 is TGCGCCAGCAGCCTCCGGGACGGCAACAGCTACACCTTC. The variable domain in full, completed from reference TRBV5-1 and TRBJ1-2, reads KAGVTQTPRYLIKTRGQQVTLSCSPISGHRSVSWYQQTPGQGLQFLFEYFSETQRNKGNFPGRFSGRQFSNSRSEMNVSTLELGDSALYLCASSLRDGNSYTFGSGTRLTVV.

This clonotype was observed at least ten times. The V gene is TRBV11-1, the J gene TRBJ2-5; D is uncertain. Germline CDR1 is SGHAT and CDR2 is FQDESV (reference sequence). Trimming pared 5 bases from V and 5 bases from J, leaving 9 bases between. The CDR3 is 12 amino acids. The CDR3 loop is CASSPGWETQYF. The CDR3 region has the DNA TGTGCCAGCAGCCCCGGGTGGGAGACCCAGTACTTC.

This clonotype was observed at least ten times. DNA for the CDR3: TGTGCCAGCAGTTTCCCGACTAGCGGGAATCGACAGTTCTTC. It encodes CASSFPTSGNRQFF. This rearrangement joins TRBV12-3 or TRBV12-4 to TRBJ2-1, with 11 bases that match TRBD2. Losses at the gene ends were 3 bases for V and 13 bases for J; bases not matched to a gene: 8. The CDR3 covers 14 residues.

This clonotype came up many times. This chain uses TRBV24-1 with TRBJ2-1; 14 bases align to TRBD2. Losses at the gene ends were 7 bases for V and 6 bases for J; bases not matched to a gene: 7. Germline V gene lookup returns CDR1 KGHDR and CDR2 SFDVKD. The CDR3 sequence is 16 residues long. The CDR3 sequence: CATSRTSGGTGNEQFF. The CDR3 region has the DNA TGTGCCACCAGCCGGACTAGCGGGGGGACCGGCAATGAGCAGTTCTTC.

This clonotype was seen repeatedly, ten times or more. The chain joins TRBV9 to TRBJ2-3; D may be TRBD1 or TRBD2 (6 bases each). Germline V gene lookup returns CDR1 SGDLS and CDR2 YYNGEE. The CDR3 has 14 residues. V gave up 0 bases and J gave up 4 bases, with 9 bases separating them. CDR3 residues: CASSVGGAADTQYF. As DNA, the CDR3 is TGTGCCAGCAGCGTAGGGGGGGCCGCAGATACGCAGTATTTT.

In its sample, this clonotype was seen a few times. The chain couples TRBV4-2 to TRBJ2-1; a possible D gene is TRBD2 (5 bases). This CDR3 comprises 17 residues. Trimming took off 0 bases at V and 0 bases at J, with 12 bases between the two ends. Germline lookup yields CDR1 LGHNA and CDR2 YNFKEQ. CDR3 coding DNA: TGTGCCAGCAGCCAAGATCGGGGAAGGGCCTCCTACAATGAGCAGTTCTTC. The encoded protein is CASSQDRGRASYNEQFF.

This clonotype appeared many times. The CDR3 nucleotides read TGTGCCAGCTCAACGGGGTTGAGCTCCTACAATGAGCAGTTCTTC. This codes for CASSTGLSSYNEQFF. The V gene is TRBV7-9, the J gene TRBJ2-1; D perhaps matches TRBD2 (5 bases). This CDR3 is 15 amino acids long. V was cut by 8 bases and J by 0 bases, with 14 bases left in between. Germline CDR1 reads SEHNR; CDR2 reads FQNEAQ (reference sequence).

At least ten counts were recorded for this clonotype. This chain uses TRBV11-2 with TRBJ1-1; weak D call: TRBD1 (5 bases). This CDR3 has 16 amino acids. The germline CDR1 and CDR2 sequences are SGHAT and FQNNGV. With 5 bases removed from V and 4 bases from J, the gap between germline ends came to 20 bases. The CDR3, as DNA: TGTGCCAGCAGCCCGCCCTGGAACAGTCAGGGCACTGAAGCTTTCTTT. Protein sequence: CASSPPWNSQGTEAFF.